Here is one TCR beta chain with its context. These data come from a study of blood T cell repertoires in COVID-19. The CDR3 loop spans 14 amino acids. The V end was cut by 5 bases, the J end by 4 bases, with 14 bases between. Germline CDR1 MDHEN, CDR2 SYDVKM. Sequencing used immunoSEQ multiplex PCR; TCRdb keeps in-frame clones, though not all of them. The top ten hold roughly 8.2% of the sample, which has 180,000 or so clones, approximately 86% seen once. This receptor was obtained from a man aged 55 to 69 with acute or convalescent COVID-19. This chain links TRBV28 with TRBJ1-1; D perhaps matches TRBD1 (5 bases). Sequencing was performed on peripheral blood. CDR3 region: CASSPQGWATEAFF. CDR3 DNA sequence: TGTGCCAGCAGTCCTCAGGGTTGGGCCACTGAAGCTTTCTTT.